Included here is one T cell receptor (beta chain) sequence, with context. These data originate in a study of technical replicates of blood from a few donors. The trim removed 3 bases at V and 5 bases at J, leaving 10 bases unmatched. CDR1 and CDR2 (germline): SGHTS, YDEGEE. This CDR3 is built from 15 residues. Produced via immunoSEQ multiplex PCR; TCRdb's table is partial and in-frame only. Seen here are roughly 80,000 clones, around 96% observed once, and the top ten hold about 0.36%. This clonotype was sampled from a human donor in good health. Source material: T cells isolated from PBMCs. The rearrangement joins TRBV5-8 to TRBJ1-2, with 7 bases fitting TRBD1. CDR3 DNA sequence: TGTGCCAGCAGCTGGACATCGAGACAGGGATATGGCTACACCTTC. Its translation: CASSWTSRQGYGYTF.